Reported below is one T cell receptor (beta chain). In the authors' methods: Estimated nucleated cell counts came from reference gene primer amplification. The table came from immunoSEQ multiplex PCR; TCRdb's copy has only in-frame clones and leaves some out. V and J calls and clone size are as listed in that table; D and trimming were resolved from the DNA. The profile shows over 150,000 clones, around 84% of them singletons. This specimen belongs to a study of blood T cell repertoires in COVID-19. Study information: Sites across the United States, Italy and Spain contributed samples from acute and convalescent COVID-19. Nucleic acid was either cDNA or gDNA, and it came from T cells, B-cell-depleted T cells, or PBMCs.

CDR3 length equals 17 residues. The source is a man aged 35 to 55 with acute or convalescent COVID-19. The chain combines TRBV21-1 with TRBJ2-1; the table's D call, TRBD1, was not checked against the DNA. TRBV21-1 is deemed a pseudogene. Material: peripheral blood. CDR3 sequence (DNA): TGTGCCAGCAGCAAAGAAGGCGGGGACAGGGTTTACAATGAGCAGTTCTTC. Translated, it gives CASSKEGGDRVYNEQFF.